This T cell receptor (beta chain) is drawn from a study of T-cell reconstitution after alpha-beta-depleted transplantation in children listed by TCRdb under 2016. About the investigation overall: T-cell immune reconstitution after TCRalphabeta/CD19-depleted allogeneic hematopoietic cell transplantation in children was quantitatively tracked in the study by means of TCR repertoire profiling.

With respect to this clonotype: Its binding antigen is unknown. No clone much larger than this one lies a single base away; base qualities are absent.

The germline V gene gives CDR1 as MNHEY and CDR2 as SVGEGT. The CDR3 numbers 14 residues from cysteine through phenylalanine. Kept here is only the CDR3 DNA, which spans 42 bases and is read in frame from base 1. The library was generated by PCR. The data were produced on an Illumina HiSeq 2500. TCR library preparation used molecular barcoding, with unique molecular identifiers applied to normalize quantification of the TCRbeta repertoire. The raw public data were reprocessed by TCRdb itself: fastp quality trimming at Q25, MiXCR clonotype calling, in-frame beta chains only. Each entry is one CDR3 protein sequence, shown with its most common DNA and genes. The sample table holds some 240,000 distinct CDR3 sequences, of which more than 7.5% were seen once. The ten largest clones capture roughly 5.1% of the sample.

The chain joins TRBV6-2 or TRBV6-3 to TRBJ2-7; TRBD1 could be the D gene, as 6 bases match. Matching the DNA end better, TRBJ2-1 makes the J call doubtful. Sequencing was performed on PBMCs from the stem cell graft donor, taken from the stem cell graft. The clonotype was recovered from a human donor who donated a stem cell graft to a child with SCID. The CDR3 here reads CASSYQGRTYEQFF. The sequenced DNA is TGTGCCAGCAGTTACCAGGGGCGGACCTACGAGCAGTTCTTC.